Shown below are 19 T cell receptor beta chains from a single sample sequenced in a study of post-analysis software for immune sequencing data. The study, taken as a whole, reports: About 5 TRBV segments (TRBV5-6, TRBV5-1 and TRBV20-1 among them) occurred more frequently in patients than in controls.

TCR beta cDNA libraries had unique molecular identifiers. Using its own MiXCR run on the PCR reads, TCRdb lists one record per CDR3 protein. This sample carries some 450,000 distinct CDR3 sequences, roughly 45% of them seen once, and the ten largest clones take about an eighth. These TCRs are of unknown antigen specificity. Sequenced sample: blood. Receptors originate from a girl aged 10 to 17 with multiple sclerosis.

CDR3 coding DNA: TGCAGCGTTGGTAGACAACTCATGAACACTGAAGCTTTCTTT. This sequence encodes CSVGRQLMNTEAFF. J is TRBJ1-1 and V is TRBV29-1; unclear D gene. This CDR3 region has 14 residues. V lost 4 bases and J lost 0, with 12 bases in between. The germline V gene encodes CDR1 SQVTM and CDR2 ANQGSEA.

This clonotype was observed a few times. The V gene is TRBV12-3 or TRBV12-4, the J gene TRBJ2-5, with a tentative D call TRBD2 (6 bases). The CDR3 consists of 10 residues. V was pared by 8 bases and J by 9 bases, with 10 bases between. In DNA, the CDR3 is TGTGCCAGCGGAAGGGAGGCCCAGTACTTC. It is translated as CASGREAQYF.

This clonotype showed up just a few times. In DNA, the CDR3 is TGCAGTGCTAGTGCGGGCTCTGGGGCCAACGTCCTGACTTTC. Protein: CSASAGSGANVLTF. V gene TRBV20-1 combines with J gene TRBJ2-6, with D possibly TRBD2 on 5 matching bases. Trimming removed 3 bases from V and 0 bases from J, with 6 bases in between. Germline loops: CDR1 DFQATT, CDR2 SNEGSKA (reference sequence). The CDR3 contains 14 residues.

This clonotype appeared a few times. V and J are TRBV15 and TRBJ2-1, with TRBD2 identical over 8 bases. After removal of 5 bases from V and 6 bases from J, the junction contained 6 bases not matched to a gene. Germline CDR1 is LNHNV and CDR2 is YYDKDF (reference sequence). This CDR3 is built from 14 residues. The CDR3 region is CATSLAGLSNEQFF. Here the CDR3 DNA reads TGTGCCACCAGCTTAGCGGGATTGAGCAATGAGCAGTTCTTC.

This clonotype has just a few counts. The CDR3 bases are TGCAGCGTGCCCCAGATAGAGGGGGCTCGGTATGGCTACACCTTC. This gives the protein CSVPQIEGARYGYTF. The chain carries TRBV29-1 and TRBJ1-2, with 7 bases aligning to TRBD1. The CDR3 totals 15 residues. The germline CDR1 and CDR2 sequences are SQVTM and ANQGSEA. V trimming: 6 bases; J trimming: 5 bases; junction bases outside the gene matches: 15.

The rearrangement links TRBV29-1 to TRBJ1-1; 8 bases map to TRBD1. Germline V CDR1 and CDR2: SQVTM, ANQGSEA. V was pared by 6 bases and J by 0 bases, with 9 bases of the junction left unmatched. The CDR3 consists of 15 residues. Here the CDR3 reads CSVAGQVILNTEAFF. The CDR3 nucleotides read TGCAGCGTAGCGGGACAGGTGATCTTGAACACTGAAGCTTTCTTT.

This clonotype has more than one count but fewer than ten. The V gene is TRBV7-2, the J gene TRBJ2-1; D is possibly TRBD2 (5 bases). Germline loops: CDR1 SGHTA, CDR2 FQGNSA. The CDR3 runs to 13 residues. V was pared by 8 bases and J by 6 bases, with 14 bases between. In nucleotides, the CDR3 is TGTGCCAGCGGGCGAGGGCGGACCAATGAGCAGTTCTTC. Protein sequence: CASGRGRTNEQFF.

This clonotype was counted many times. The J gene is TRBJ2-7, the V gene TRBV5-6; 9 bases map to TRBD1. J gave up 0 bases and V 2 bases, and 3 bases lay outside the gene matches. Germline V gives CDR1 SGHDT, CDR2 YYEEEE. This CDR3 has 15 amino acids. DNA for the CDR3: TGTGCCAGCAGCTTATGGACAGGGGTCTCCTACGAGCAGTACTTC. As protein: CASSLWTGVSYEQYF.

The chain combines TRBV3-1 with TRBJ2-7; no clear D gene. V lost 4 bases, J lost 0 bases, and 13 bases lay in between. Germline loops: CDR1 LGHDT, CDR2 YNNKEL (reference sequence). The CDR3 runs 15 residues. CDR3 region: CASSPGPLNSYEQYF. CDR3 DNA sequence: TGTGCCAGCAGCCCCGGACCTCTGAACTCCTACGAGCAGTACTTC.

This clonotype was counted only a few times. The chain uses TRBV7-2 and TRBJ2-7; D call uncertain. The J call is doubtful: the DNA matches TRBJ2-5 better. Germline CDR1 reads SGHTA; CDR2 reads FQGNSA. The CDR3 is 14 residues long. The CDR3 spells CASSSGRSKETQYF. The CDR3, as DNA: TGTGCCAGCAGCTCCGGACGGTCAAAAGAGACCCAGTACTTC.

The chain recombines TRBV15 with TRBJ1-5; D is unresolved. The CDR3 has 14 residues. The V and J ends lost 0 bases and 6 bases respectively, with 9 bases between them. In germline, CDR1 is LNHNV, CDR2 YYDKDF (reference sequence). CDR3 sequence reads: CATSRDDVAQPQHF. CDR3 bases: TGTGCCACCAGCAGAGATGATGTCGCTCAGCCCCAGCATTTT.

The chain recombines TRBV7-2 with TRBJ2-3, with D hard to call. V lost 3 bases to trimming and J lost 2 bases, with 9 bases between them. The CDR3 length is 14 residues. Looked up from germline, CDR1 is SGHTA and CDR2 is FQGNSA. The CDR3 here is CASSFGPYTDTQYF. The CDR3 coding sequence is TGTGCCAGCAGCTTTGGGCCTTACACAGATACGCAGTATTTT.

The chain uses TRBV5-4 and TRBJ2-1; 15 positions match TRBD2. CDR3 length: 18 residues. J gave up 3 bases and V 3 bases, and 7 bases lay outside the gene matches. Germline assignment: CDR1 SGHNT and CDR2 YYREEE (reference sequence). Here the CDR3 DNA reads TGTGCCAGCAGCTCCGGGACTAGCGGGAGGAGGGGCTACAATGAGCAGTTCTTC. Translating gives CASSSGTSGRRGYNEQFF.

A single count supports this clonotype. The V gene is TRBV3-1, the J gene TRBJ2-3; no firm D call. V was shortened by 3 bases and J by 6 bases, with 7 bases between the two germline ends. The CDR3 runs 12 residues. From germline, CDR1 is LGHDT and CDR2 YNNKEL (reference sequence). CDR3 region: CASSQRWDTQYF. CDR3 nucleotides: TGTGCCAGCAGCCAGCGGTGGGATACGCAGTATTTT.

The chain has TRBV12-3 or TRBV12-4 and TRBJ2-2; D is uncertain. Trimming stripped 8 bases from V and 1 base from J, with 14 bases between. This CDR3 has 15 amino acids. The CDR3 is CASVAWAGNTGELFF. Written as DNA, the CDR3 is TGTGCCAGCGTGGCCTGGGCCGGGAACACCGGGGAGCTGTTTTTT.

Written as DNA, the CDR3 is TGTGCCAGCAGCACGGAAGCTTTCTTT. This sequence encodes CASSTEAFF. V and J are TRBV12-3 or TRBV12-4 and TRBJ1-1; no clear D gene. V was pared by 6 bases and J by 8 bases, with 4 bases between. The CDR3 has 9 amino acids.

This clonotype was seen only a few times. CDR3 bases: TGTGCCAGCAGTCCCCCGGGAGAAGGGGTGTACGAGCAGTACTTC. Protein product: CASSPPGEGVYEQYF. The V call is TRBV28, the J call TRBJ2-7, with D possibly matching TRBD2 (6 bases). In germline, CDR1 is MDHEN, CDR2 SYDVKM. This CDR3 comprises 15 residues. V was cut by 5 bases and J by 4 bases, with 18 bases left in between.

This chain joins TRBV7-8 and TRBJ1-5; unclear D gene. Trimming removed 4 bases from V and 2 bases from J, with 18 bases in between. The CDR3 spans 17 residues. Germline CDR1 and CDR2: SGHVS and FQNEAQ. The CDR3 DNA is TGTGCCAGCAGCTCGGTTCAGTGGGGAATGGGCAATCAGCCCCAGCATTTT. Protein: CASSSVQWGMGNQPQHF.

This clonotype was detected a few times. The J gene is TRBJ2-1, the V gene TRBV12-3 or TRBV12-4; D perhaps matches TRBD2 (6 bases). The CDR3 has 12 amino acids. The V end was cut by 3 bases, the J end by 11 bases, with 11 bases between. CDR3 in DNA: TGTGCCAGCAGTTTGACTAGTCGTCAGCAGTTCTTC. This translates into CASSLTSRQQFF.